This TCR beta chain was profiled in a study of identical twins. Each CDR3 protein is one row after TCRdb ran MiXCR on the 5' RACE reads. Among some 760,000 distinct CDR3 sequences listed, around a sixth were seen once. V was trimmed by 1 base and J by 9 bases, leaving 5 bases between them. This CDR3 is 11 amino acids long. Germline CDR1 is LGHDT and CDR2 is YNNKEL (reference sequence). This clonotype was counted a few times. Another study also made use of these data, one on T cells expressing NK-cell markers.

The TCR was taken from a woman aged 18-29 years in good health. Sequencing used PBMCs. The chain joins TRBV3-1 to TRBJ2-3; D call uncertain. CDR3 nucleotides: TGTGCCAGCAGCCAAGTGGGAACGCAGTATTTT. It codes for CASSQVGTQYF.